The sequence of this T cell receptor beta chain was determined in a study of Graves' ophthalmopathy and Graves' hyperthyroidism. This clonotype was observed many times. The CDR3 sequence is 12 residues long. The J segment lost 14 bases and the V segment lost 1 base, leaving 7 bases of the junction unmatched. The sequenced template was RNA, covering the TCR beta CDR3 region. RT-PCR in the first round used HTBI primers; a second-round multiplex PCR followed. Each CDR3 protein is one row after TCRdb ran MiXCR on the multiplex PCR reads. The repertoire consists of about 660,000 distinct CDR3 sequences, with roughly two fifths occurring once and the leading ten covering over 2.5%.

V gene TRBV12-3 or TRBV12-4 combines with J gene TRBJ1-1; 7 positions agree with TRBD1. The source is an adult man with Graves' ophthalmopathy. Specimen: peripheral blood. The CDR3 DNA sequence: TGTGCCAGCAGTTTAGGCACCGCCAGGGGGTTCTTT. Translating gives CASSLGTARGFF.